This entry is about one T cell receptor (beta chain). The same CDR3 arises from other DNA sequences in this sample as well. Study processing details: Estimation of nucleated cell counts relied on the amplification of reference gene primers. Profiling relied on immunoSEQ multiplex PCR, and the TCRdb table lists in-frame clones only, not all of them. The V and J calls and the clone size are those of that table, but D and trimming were determined from the DNA. The sample lists around 270,000 clones, about 91% seen once, with 2.5% to 3% in the top ten. V dropped 2 bases and J dropped 1 base, with 5 bases sitting between them. This CDR3 region has 13 residues. Germline V gives CDR1 KGHSH, CDR2 LQKENI. The source of the sample is a study of blood T cell repertoires in COVID-19. About the research overall: The origin of the acute and convalescent COVID-19 samples was the United States, Italy and Spain. T cells, B-cell-depleted T cells, or PBMCs provided the cDNA or gDNA that served as material.

This receptor was taken from a young adult with COVID-19, enrolled during active disease. This chain connects TRBV18 to TRBJ1-1; D is uncertain. Source material: peripheral blood. CDR3 region: CASSPGRNTEAFF. The CDR3 nucleotides read TGTGCCAGCTCACCAGGCCGGAACACTGAAGCTTTCTTT.